This T cell receptor (beta chain) was recorded in a study of Ad26.COV2.S vaccination and SARS-CoV-2 variants. The treatment: roughly 20 received Ad26.COV2.S at low or high dose, single or two shots; about 5 received placebo; per-sample allocation not given. Samples analyzed were those drawn on day 63 after the first vaccine or placebo injection. An adult of 18-55 years in Boston served as donor. Sequencing was performed with immunoSEQ multiplex PCR; in TCRdb, only in-frame clones are kept and a portion is missing. Here the sample spans around 450,000 clones, about 90% being singletons. CDR1 and CDR2 (germline): SGHVS, FQNEAQ. The CDR3 is 13 residues long. Trimming pared 5 bases from V and 4 bases from J, leaving 11 bases between.

The starting material was peripheral blood, obtained in a trial of Ad26.COV2.S vaccine versus placebo. The chain uses TRBV7-8 and TRBJ1-2, with unresolved D. This clonotype was sampled from a person aged 18 to 65 who received the Ad26.COV2.S COVID-19 vaccine or a placebo. In DNA, the CDR3 is TGTGCCAGCAGCCAAGAGGGAGGCTATGGCTACACCTTC. The encoded protein is CASSQEGGYGYTF.